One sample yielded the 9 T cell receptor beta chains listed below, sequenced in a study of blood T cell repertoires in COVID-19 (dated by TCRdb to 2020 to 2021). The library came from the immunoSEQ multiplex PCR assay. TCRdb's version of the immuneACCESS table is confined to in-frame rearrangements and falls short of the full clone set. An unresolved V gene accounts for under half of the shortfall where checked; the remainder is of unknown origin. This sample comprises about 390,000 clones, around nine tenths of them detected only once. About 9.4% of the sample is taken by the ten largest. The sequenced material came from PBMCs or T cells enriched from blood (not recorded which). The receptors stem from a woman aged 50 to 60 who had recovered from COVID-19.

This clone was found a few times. The CDR3 nucleotides are TGTGCCAGCAGCCTTCAGGGGTTGGTGACCGGGGAGCTGTTTTTT. This translates into CASSLQGLVTGELFF. V is TRBV7-9 and J is TRBJ2-2; D possibly corresponds to TRBD1 (6 bases). The CDR3 loop spans 15 amino acids. Germline CDR1 and CDR2: SEHNR and FQNEAQ (reference sequence). The V and J ends lost 5 bases and 5 bases respectively, with 15 bases between them.

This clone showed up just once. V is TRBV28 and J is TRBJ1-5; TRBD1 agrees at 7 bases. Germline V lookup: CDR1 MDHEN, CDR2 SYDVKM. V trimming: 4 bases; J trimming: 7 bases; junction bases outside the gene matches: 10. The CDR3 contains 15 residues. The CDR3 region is CASSSTGQVGQPQHF. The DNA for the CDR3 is TGTGCCAGCAGTTCCACAGGACAGGTCGGGCAGCCCCAGCATTTT.

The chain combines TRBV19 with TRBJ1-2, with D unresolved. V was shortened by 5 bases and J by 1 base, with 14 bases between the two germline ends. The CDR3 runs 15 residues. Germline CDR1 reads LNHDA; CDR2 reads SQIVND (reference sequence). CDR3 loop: CASSLSRGYNYGYTF. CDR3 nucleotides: TGTGCCAGTAGTTTGTCGAGAGGGTATAACTATGGCTACACCTTC.

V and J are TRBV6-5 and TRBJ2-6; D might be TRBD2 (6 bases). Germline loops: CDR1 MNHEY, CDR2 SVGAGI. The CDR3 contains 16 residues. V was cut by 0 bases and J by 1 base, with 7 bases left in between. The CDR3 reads CASSYSGGSGANVLTF. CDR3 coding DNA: TGTGCCAGCAGTTACTCCGGGGGATCTGGGGCCAACGTCCTGACTTTC.

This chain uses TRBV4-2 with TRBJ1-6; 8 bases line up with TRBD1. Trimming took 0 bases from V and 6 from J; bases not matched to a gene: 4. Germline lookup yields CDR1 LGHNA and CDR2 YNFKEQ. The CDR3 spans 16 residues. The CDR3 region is CASSQDRGQGNSPLHF. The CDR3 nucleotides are TGTGCCAGCAGCCAAGATCGAGGACAGGGTAATTCACCCCTCCACTTT.

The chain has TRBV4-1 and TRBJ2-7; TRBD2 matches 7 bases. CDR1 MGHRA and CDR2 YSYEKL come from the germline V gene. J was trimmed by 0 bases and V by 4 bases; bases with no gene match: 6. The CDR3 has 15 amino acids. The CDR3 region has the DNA TGCGCCAGCAGCCCCTCCGGGACTAACTCCTACGAGCAGTACTTC. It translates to CASSPSGTNSYEQYF.

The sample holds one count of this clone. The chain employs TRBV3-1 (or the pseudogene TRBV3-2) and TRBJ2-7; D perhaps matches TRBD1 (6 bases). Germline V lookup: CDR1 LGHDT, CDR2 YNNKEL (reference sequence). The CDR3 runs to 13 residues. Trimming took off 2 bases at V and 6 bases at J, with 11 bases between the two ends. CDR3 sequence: CASSQLLQGEQYF. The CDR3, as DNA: TGTGCCAGCAGCCAACTCTTACAGGGCGAGCAGTACTTC.

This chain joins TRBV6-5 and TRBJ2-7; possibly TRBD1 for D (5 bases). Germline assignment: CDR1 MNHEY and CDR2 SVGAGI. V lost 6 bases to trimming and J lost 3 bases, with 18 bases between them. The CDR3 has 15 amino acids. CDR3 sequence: CASRKVDGHNYEQYF. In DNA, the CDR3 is TGTGCCAGCAGGAAGGTGGACGGACACAACTACGAGCAGTACTTC.

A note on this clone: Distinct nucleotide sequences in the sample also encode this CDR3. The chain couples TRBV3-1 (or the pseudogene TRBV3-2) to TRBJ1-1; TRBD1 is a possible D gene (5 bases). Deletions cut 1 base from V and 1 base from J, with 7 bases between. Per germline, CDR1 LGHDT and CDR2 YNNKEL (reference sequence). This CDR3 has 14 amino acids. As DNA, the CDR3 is TGTGCCAGCAGCCAAGCCCAGGGGAACACTGAAGCTTTCTTT. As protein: CASSQAQGNTEAFF.